This is a list of T cell receptor beta chains from one sample in a study of patients and donors after allogeneic stem cell transplantation. A single record per CDR3 protein comes from TCRdb applying MiXCR to the RT-PCR reads. The repertoire has hundreds of thousands of distinct CDR3 sequences, around 16% of them found once; the top ten carry 6.5% to 7.5%. Input material: blood, either unsorted or a sorted T cell fraction (not recorded which). Every receptor here comes from a human donor who was either an allogeneic HSCT recipient or a stem cell or donor lymphocyte infusion donor (not recorded which). It is not recorded whose cells these are; they may come from a transplant donor. Both conserved end residues are part of each CDR3. A D gene is named only where the DNA matches it firmly. Only some rows state a clone size, as once, few, many or a class for expanded clones.

D gene	J gene	V gene	clone size	CDR3 protein	CDR3 DNA
TRBD1	TRBJ2-1	TRBV2	NA	CASTTGGHEQFF	TGTGCCAGCACCACAGGGGGGCATGAGCAGTTCTTC
NA	TRBJ2-5	TRBV6-5	NA	CASSRRWETQYF	TGTGCCAGCAGTCGCAGGTGGGAGACCCAGTACTTC
NA	TRBJ1-2	TRBV20-1	NA	CSARGRVGYTF	TGCAGTGCTAGAGGCAGGGTTGGCTACACCTTC
NA	TRBJ1-5	TRBV9	NA	CVSSPEGVGPQHF	TGTGTCAGCAGCCCCGAGGGTGTGGGGCCCCAGCATTTT
TRBD2	TRBJ2-3	TRBV7-6	few	CASSWVAGGPGDTQYF	TGTGCCAGCAGCTGGGTAGCGGGGGGGCCGGGTGATACGCAGTATTTT
NA	TRBJ1-1	TRBV11-2	few	CASSLGHLMNTEAFF	TGTGCCAGCAGCTTAGGCCACCTAATGAACACTGAAGCTTTCTTT
NA	TRBJ1-2	TRBV29-1	many	CSVSDGYTF	TGCAGCGTTTCGGATGGCTACACCTTC
TRBD1	TRBJ1-5	TRBV12-3/TRBV12-4	many	CASSPDPGTGSWSNQPQHF	TGTGCCAGCAGTCCAGATCCCGGGACAGGGTCTTGGAGCAATCAGCCCCAGCATTTT
NA	TRBJ1-2	TRBV20-1	NA	CSAPPGGPGYTCAF	NA
NA	TRBJ1-2	TRBV2	NA	CASSRRDAVWVGYTF	TGTGCCAGCAGTAGGCGGGACGCTGTATGGGTTGGCTACACCTTC
NA	TRBJ1-4	TRBV5-1	few	CASSLGGGWNEKLFF	TGCGCCAGCAGCTTGGGGGGGGGCTGGAATGAAAAACTGTTTTTT
TRBD2	TRBJ2-5	TRBV12-3/TRBV12-4	few	CASGRTSGIKETQYF	TGTGCCAGCGGAAGGACTAGCGGGATCAAAGAGACCCAGTACTTC
NA	TRBJ1-4	TRBV2	NA	CASSPGPPAGLFF	TGTGCCAGCAGCCCCGGACCTCCAGCAGGTCTGTTTTTT
NA	TRBJ2-2	TRBV11-3	NA	CASSWASGELFF	TGTGCCAGCAGCTGGGCGTCCGGGGAGCTGTTTTTT
NA	TRBJ2-2	TRBV19	few	CASTRGHLNTGELFF	TGTGCCAGTACCCGGGGACACTTGAACACCGGGGAGCTGTTTTTT
TRBD1	TRBJ2-5	TRBV4-2	few	CASSQDFGTGSQETQYF	TGTGCCAGCAGCCAAGATTTCGGGACAGGGAGTCAAGAGACCCAGTACTTC
TRBD2	TRBJ2-1	TRBV7-2	few	CASSLEGTSGINEQFF	TGTGCCAGCAGCTTAGAAGGGACTAGCGGTATCAATGAGCAGTTCTTC
NA	TRBJ2-2	TRBV29-1	NA	CSALGGNGELFF	TGCAGCGCCTTAGGGGGGAACGGGGAGCTGTTTTTT
NA	TRBJ2-7	TRBV6-2/TRBV6-3	few	CASSQRPYEQYF	TGTGCCAGCAGCCAACGCCCCTACGAGCAGTACTTC
TRBD1	TRBJ2-1	TRBV12-3/TRBV12-4	NA	CASSRGQGNRDEQFF	TGTGCCAGCAGCCGGGGACAGGGGAACAGGGATGAGCAGTTCTTC
NA	TRBJ2-1	TRBV7-9	few	CASSFGSSSYNEQFF	TGTGCCAGCAGCTTCGGGTCAAGCTCCTACAATGAGCAGTTCTTC
NA	TRBJ2-7	TRBV27	NA	CASSLATRLGSYEQYF	TGTGCCAGCAGTTTGGCAACAAGACTAGGTTCCTACGAGCAGTACTTC
TRBD1	TRBJ2-1	TRBV7-9	NA	CASRSGQSYNEQFF	TGTGCCAGCAGGTCGGGACAGTCCTACAATGAGCAGTTCTTC
TRBD1	TRBJ2-7	TRBV20-1	NA	CSARSGTGVEQYF	TGCAGTGCTAGATCTGGGACAGGGGTAGAGCAGTACTTC
TRBD1	TRBJ2-5	TRBV6-5	few	CASSFRPGTGLVQYF	TGTGCCAGCAGTTTTAGACCCGGGACAGGCCTCGTCCAGTACTTC
TRBD1	TRBJ1-4	TRBV6-1	many	CASGGTVNEKLFF	TGTGCCAGCGGAGGGACAGTTAATGAAAAACTGTTTTTT
NA	TRBJ2-1	TRBV19	NA	CASTTGESYNEQFF	TGTGCCAGTACAACGGGAGAATCCTACAATGAGCAGTTCTTC
NA	TRBJ2-7	TRBV18	NA	CASSPGVERYEQYF	TGTGCCAGCTCACCCGGCGTCGAAAGGTACGAGCAGTACTTC
TRBD1	TRBJ2-2	TRBV12-3/TRBV12-4	many	CASRDRGPNTGELFF	TGTGCCAGCAGAGACAGGGGGCCGAACACCGGGGAGCTGTTTTTT
TRBD1	TRBJ1-5	TRBV2	NA	CATNDRVSSQPQHF	TGTGCCACCAACGACAGGGTCTCAAGTCAGCCCCAGCATTTT
NA	TRBJ1-1	TRBV7-2	NA	CASSASRGRTEAFF	TGTGCCAGCAGCGCATCACGGGGACGGACTGAAGCTTTCTTT
NA	TRBJ2-5	TRBV20-1	NA	CSAPGRGETQYF	TGCAGTGCCCCAGGTCGGGGAGAGACCCAGTACTTC
TRBD1	TRBJ1-2	TRBV7-8	once	CASRATGGHGYTF	TGTGCCAGCAGGGCTACAGGGGGCCATGGCTACACCTTC
NA	TRBJ1-5	TRBV12-3/TRBV12-4	many	CASSFDRPYSNQPQHF	TGTGCCAGCAGTTTTGACAGGCCCTATAGCAATCAGCCCCAGCATTTT
NA	TRBJ1-4	TRBV6-5	NA	CASSYIIRATNEKLFF	TGTGCCAGCAGTTATATCATCAGGGCTACTAATGAAAAACTGTTTTTT
NA	TRBJ2-7	TRBV7-8	NA	CASSPSTRFYEQYF	TGTGCCAGCAGCCCCTCTACCAGGTTCTACGAGCAGTACTTC
NA	TRBJ1-1	TRBV24-1	NA	CSNTEAFF	TGTTCAAACACTGAAGCTTTCTTT
NA	TRBJ2-1	TRBV11-2	few	CASSLEGARGNEQFF	TGTGCCAGCAGCTTAGAGGGGGCCCGAGGCAATGAGCAGTTCTTC
NA	TRBJ2-1	TRBV15	few	CATSSYILLNNEQFF	TGTGCCACCAGCAGCTATATCCTCCTTAACAATGAGCAGTTCTTC
NA	TRBJ2-7	TRBV9	large	CASTPGDLAYEQYF	TGTGCCAGCACCCCCGGGGACTTGGCCTACGAGCAGTACTTC
TRBD2	TRBJ2-1	TRBV20-1	NA	CSARDAAGISYNEQFF	TGCAGTGCTAGAGATGCAGCGGGAATTTCTTACAATGAGCAGTTCTTC
NA	TRBJ2-7	TRBV7-9	NA	CASSLAVGASYEQYF	TGTGCCAGCAGCTTAGCTGTTGGGGCCTCCTACGAGCAGTACTTC
TRBD2	TRBJ2-3	TRBV5-1	NA	CASSFLAGDGGTQYF	TGCGCCAGCAGCTTCTTAGCGGGAGACGGGGGTACGCAGTATTTT
TRBD1	TRBJ2-7	TRBV7-2	NA	CASSRHGTGGYSYEQYF	TGTGCCAGCAGCCGGCATGGGACAGGGGGCTACAGCTACGAGCAGTACTTC
NA	TRBJ2-5	TRBV25-1	NA	CASSEPDRRQETQYF	TGTGCCAGCAGTGAACCCGACAGGCGCCAAGAGACCCAGTACTTC
TRBD1	TRBJ1-6	TRBV7-2	few	CASSLATGGKSPLHF	TGTGCCAGCAGCTTAGCAACAGGGGGTAAATCACCCCTCCACTTT
NA	TRBJ2-3	TRBV20-1	few	CSARAPGITDTQYF	TGCAGTGCTAGAGCTCCAGGGATCACAGATACGCAGTATTTT
TRBD1	TRBJ2-5	TRBV12-3/TRBV12-4	few	CASNTPGQGQETQYF	TGTGCCAGCAATACCCCGGGACAGGGACAAGAGACCCAGTACTTC